These 24 T cell receptor beta chains came from one sample sequenced in a study of shared clonotypes between healthy human individuals. Libraries were prepared by immunoSEQ multiplex PCR; TCRdb keeps only in-frame clonotypes and omits some of them. The sample lists around 2,000,000 clones; roughly 94% were seen once. Only CD45RO-negative cells positively selected for CCR7 counted as naive CD8 cells, so terminally differentiated effector memory CD45RA+ cells were excluded. Sequenced material: naive CD8+ T cells sorted from blood. The receptors derive from a young man in good health.

The CDR3 DNA follows: TGTGCCAGCAGCTCCGACTGGGATGAGCAGTTCTTC. Translated, it gives CASSSDWDEQFF. This chain links TRBV9 with TRBJ2-1, with no clear D. Germline lookup yields CDR1 SGDLS and CDR2 YYNGEE. The CDR3 runs 12 residues. V gave up 4 bases and J gave up 8 bases, with 10 bases separating them.

Here the CDR3 reads CASSGGTGDGGYTF. CDR3 in DNA: TGTGCCAGCAGCGGCGGGACAGGGGATGGTGGCTACACCTTC. The chain is built from TRBV7-9 and TRBJ1-2; 10 bases align to TRBD1. CDR1 and CDR2 (germline): SEHNR, FQNEAQ (reference sequence). The CDR3 is made up of 14 amino acids. V lost 5 bases, J lost 7 bases, and 7 bases stayed unmatched.

The genes are TRBV5-4 and TRBJ1-1; D remains ambiguous. The ends were cut back, 5 bases at V and 0 bases at J, with 8 bases in the middle. Germline CDR1 and CDR2: SGHNT and YYREEE (reference sequence). The CDR3 extends over 13 amino acids. CDR3 residues: CASRDGMNTEAFF. The CDR3 DNA follows: TGTGCCAGCAGGGACGGGATGAACACTGAAGCTTTCTTT.

V is TRBV2 and J is TRBJ2-7; 7 bases are shared with TRBD2. J lost 3 bases, V lost 4 bases, and 6 bases had no gene match. The CDR3 contains 14 residues. CDR1 and CDR2 from the germline V gene are SNHLY and FYNNEI. CDR3 bases: TGTGCCAGCAGTGCAGCGGGGTTGGACTACGAGCAGTACTTC. Translation: CASSAAGLDYEQYF.

This chain links TRBV27 with TRBJ2-2, with 7 positions matching TRBD2. Germline V gene lookup returns CDR1 MNHEY and CDR2 SMNVEV (reference sequence). This CDR3 has 15 residues. Trimming cost V 1 base and J 4 bases; bases outside gene matches: 3. The CDR3 region has the DNA TGTGCCAGCAGTTTATATGCGGGAGTCACCGGGGAGCTGTTTTTT. Translation: CASSLYAGVTGELFF.

For this clone: Other DNA sequences in this specimen translate into the identical CDR3. This chain joins TRBV11-2 and TRBJ2-2; the D is unclear. The CDR3 is 13 amino acids. Trimming shortened V by 3 bases and J by 6 bases, and 8 bases separated the two germline ends. CDR1 and CDR2 (germline): SGHAT, FQNNGV. The CDR3 bases are TGTGCCAGCAGCTTTCTATCGGCCGGGGAGCTGTTTTTT. The encoded protein is CASSFLSAGELFF.

For this clone: Mismatch with germline at one junction end may stem from a read error. This rearrangement joins TRBV7-7 to TRBJ2-5, with a tentative D call TRBD1 (5 bases). Germline values: CDR1 SSHAT, CDR2 FNYEAQ (reference sequence). CDR3 length: 13 residues. The CDR3 protein is CASSLGRRETQYF. For the CDR3, the DNA is TGTGCTAGCAGCTTGGGGCGCCGGGAGACCCAGTACTTC. Filled out from reference TRBV7-7 and TRBJ2-5, the complete variable domain reads GAGVSQSPRYKVTKRGQDVTLRCDPISSHATLYWYQQALGQGPEFLTYFNYEAQPDKSGLPSDRFSAERPEGSISTLTIQRTEQRDSAMYRCASSLGRRETQYFGPGTRLLVL.

J is TRBJ2-5 and V is TRBV10-2, with D tentatively TRBD2 (6 bases). CDR1 and CDR2 from the germline V gene are WSHSY and SAAADI. The CDR3 runs 15 residues. Trimming took 2 bases from V and 2 from J, leaving 12 bases between them. DNA of the CDR3: TGCGCCAGCAGTGAGACTAGCAGTTGGCAAGAGACCCAGTACTTC. This sequence encodes CASSETSSWQETQYF.

The rearrangement joins TRBV6-5 to TRBJ2-7, with TRBD1 as a possible D gene (6 bases). V lost 5 bases to trimming and J lost 0 bases, with 11 bases between them. The CDR3 runs 14 residues. Germline assignment: CDR1 MNHEY and CDR2 SVGAGI. The CDR3 reads CASSPQGISYEQYF. For the CDR3, the DNA is TGTGCCAGCAGTCCTCAGGGGATCTCCTACGAGCAGTACTTC.

For the CDR3, the DNA is TGTGCCAGCAGTTCTCGGGGGGGCAATCAGCCCCAGCATTTT. This encodes CASSSRGGNQPQHF. The rearrangement joins TRBV6-6 to TRBJ1-5; tentative D call: TRBD1 (5 bases). The CDR3 runs 14 residues. V gave up 4 bases and J gave up 2 bases, with 9 bases separating them. CDR1 is MNHNY and CDR2 is SVGAGI in the germline V gene (reference sequence).

CDR3 sequence: CASGTNSYEQYF. In DNA form, the CDR3 reads TGTGCCAGTGGAACCAACTCCTACGAGCAGTACTTC. This chain joins TRBV28 and TRBJ2-7; D gene uncertain. This CDR3 region has 12 residues. The germline V gene encodes CDR1 MDHEN and CDR2 SYDVKM. Trimming left V 9 bases short and J 0 bases short, with 9 bases between.

The V and J genes are TRBV6-1 and TRBJ2-7; D gene unclear. The germline V and J ends were trimmed by 6 bases and 3 bases, with 3 bases remaining between them. This CDR3 contains 10 residues. Germline lookup yields CDR1 MNHNS and CDR2 SASEGT. The CDR3 DNA reads TGTGCCAGCAGATACTACGAGCAGTACTTC. This translates into CASRYYEQYF.

V is TRBV5-1 and J is TRBJ1-2, with TRBD1 matching 7 bases. Germline V lookup: CDR1 SGHRS, CDR2 YFSETQ. This CDR3 has 12 residues. The V gene end was trimmed by 3 bases and the J gene end by 5 bases; junction bases not matched to a gene: 1. The CDR3 DNA follows: TGCGCCAGCAGCTCAGGGGGATATGGCTACACCTTC. Its translation is CASSSGGYGYTF.

Worth noting for this clone: An end of the junction does not agree with germline; a read error may underlie this. V is TRBV7-7 and J is TRBJ2-5; 14 bases fit TRBD2. Per germline, CDR1 SSHAT and CDR2 FNYEAQ (reference sequence). This CDR3 contains 17 residues. CDR3 coding DNA: TGTGCTAGCAGATGCGGGACTAGCGGGAGAGTATATGAGACCCAGTACTTC. The encoded protein is CASRCGTSGRVYETQYF.

This chain joins TRBV19 and TRBJ1-2; TRBD1 matches 7 bases. Germline V CDR1 and CDR2: LNHDA, SQIVND (reference sequence). The CDR3 consists of 15 residues. J was trimmed by 3 bases and V by 5 bases; bases with no gene match: 9. The CDR3 coding sequence is TGTGCCAGTAGTTCGCGAGAGGGGGCCTACTATGGCTACACCTTC. Its protein product is CASSSREGAYYGYTF.

Turning to this clone: The same CDR3 is also encoded by other DNA sequences in this sample. This chain uses TRBV27 with TRBJ2-7; TRBD1 matches at 10 bases. Germline values: CDR1 MNHEY, CDR2 SMNVEV (reference sequence). The ends lost 3 bases at V and 2 bases at J; junction bases unmatched: 4. The CDR3 sequence is 15 residues long. The CDR3 DNA follows: TGTGCCAGCAGTTTCGCCGGACAGGGGGCCTACGAGCAGTACTTC. Translating it yields CASSFAGQGAYEQYF.

This chain links TRBV4-2 with TRBJ2-5, with 7 nucleotides matching TRBD2. After removal of 0 bases from V and 2 bases from J, the junction contained 6 bases not matched to a gene. CDR1 is LGHNA, CDR2 YNFKEQ, per germline. This CDR3 has 16 residues. The DNA of the CDR3 is TGTGCCAGCAGCCAAGAAGCTAGCGGCCTACAAGAGACCCAGTACTTC. This codes for CASSQEASGLQETQYF.

In regard to this clone: Within the sample, other DNA sequences also encode this same CDR3. The gene calls are TRBV27 and TRBJ2-3; tentatively, D is TRBD1 (6 bases). Looked up from germline, CDR1 is MNHEY and CDR2 is SMNVEV (reference sequence). This CDR3 has 14 amino acids. V was clipped by 2 bases and J by 2 bases, with 8 bases between them. The CDR3 region is CASSLVGATDTQYF. The CDR3 DNA sequence: TGTGCCAGCAGTTTAGTGGGGGCCACAGATACGCAGTATTTT.

The rearrangement links TRBV13 to TRBJ2-7; possible D gene TRBD1, 6 bases. The V end was cut by 5 bases, the J end by 3 bases, with 11 bases between. CDR1 and CDR2 from the germline V gene are PRHDT and FYEKMQ (reference sequence). The CDR3 sequence is 13 residues long. CDR3 protein: CASSQATGYEQYF. DNA of the CDR3: TGTGCCAGCAGCCAAGCGACAGGCTACGAGCAGTACTTC.

This rearrangement joins TRBV5-5 to TRBJ2-5; D unclear. The ends were cut back, 0 bases at V and 4 bases at J, with 4 bases in the middle. The CDR3 is 12 residues long. CDR1 and CDR2 from the germline V gene are SGHKS and YYEKEE (reference sequence). In DNA, the CDR3 is TGTGCCAGCAGCTTGGGACTAGAGACCCAGTACTTC. It translates to CASSLGLETQYF.

This chain connects TRBV6-5 to TRBJ2-7; TRBD1 agrees at 9 bases. CDR1 is MNHEY and CDR2 is SVGAGI in the germline V gene. V shed 8 bases and J 6 bases; nucleotides not matched to a gene: 14. This CDR3 comprises 15 residues. This chain's CDR3 is CASGTTGTGIREQYF. The CDR3 DNA reads as TGTGCCAGCGGCACCACCGGGACAGGGATTCGCGAGCAGTACTTC.

In this sample, this clone turned up once. The chain combines TRBV27 with TRBJ1-5; D might be TRBD1 (6 bases). The CDR3 contains 13 residues. The germline V gene has CDR1 MNHEY and CDR2 SMNVEV (reference sequence). V was trimmed by 10 bases and J by 7 bases, leaving 17 bases between them. In DNA, the CDR3 is TGTGCCACTTCTGGGGGGGCCGGGCAGCCCCAGCATTTT. Translating it yields CATSGGAGQPQHF.

This chain links TRBV11-2 with TRBJ2-1; D is ambiguous. The V gene's germline CDR1 is SGHAT and CDR2 FQNNGV. Trimming removed 4 bases from V and 2 bases from J, with 15 bases in between. The CDR3 totals 16 residues. CDR3: CASSSLMSPPYNEQFF. CDR3 bases: TGTGCCAGCAGCTCCCTTATGTCGCCCCCCTACAATGAGCAGTTCTTC.

The CDR3 nucleotides read TGTGCCAGCAGCTACCAGGACAGTCCAATAGCTAACTATGGCTACACCTTC. Translation: CASSYQDSPIANYGYTF. The J gene is TRBJ1-2, the V gene TRBV13, with a tentative D call TRBD1 (6 bases). V was pared by 4 bases and J by 0 bases, with 18 bases between. Germline V gene data show CDR1 as PRHDT and CDR2 as FYEKMQ (reference sequence). The CDR3 loop spans 17 amino acids.